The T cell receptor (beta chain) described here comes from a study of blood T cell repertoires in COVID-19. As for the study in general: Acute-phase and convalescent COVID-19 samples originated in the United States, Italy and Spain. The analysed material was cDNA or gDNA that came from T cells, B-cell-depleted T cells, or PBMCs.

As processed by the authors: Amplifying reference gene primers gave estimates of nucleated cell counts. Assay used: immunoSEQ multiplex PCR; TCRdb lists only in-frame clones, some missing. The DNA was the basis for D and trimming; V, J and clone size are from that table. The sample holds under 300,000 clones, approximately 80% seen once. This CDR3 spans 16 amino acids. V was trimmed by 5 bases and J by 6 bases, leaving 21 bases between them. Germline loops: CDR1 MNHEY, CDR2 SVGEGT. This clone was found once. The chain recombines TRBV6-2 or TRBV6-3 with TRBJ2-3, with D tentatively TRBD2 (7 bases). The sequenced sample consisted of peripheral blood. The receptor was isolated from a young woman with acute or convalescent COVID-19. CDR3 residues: CASSSGRGAWLDTQYF. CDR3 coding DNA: TGTGCCAGCAGTAGCGGACGGGGGGCCTGGTTGGATACGCAGTATTTT.